This TCR beta chain was recorded in a study of CD8 T cells in Susac syndrome. The authors reverse transcribed roughly 0.5 to 1 ug RNA with random hexamers. TCRdb re-derived calls from the immunoSEQ multiplex PCR reads in MiXCR, one entry per CDR3 protein. The sample has some 180,000 distinct CDR3 sequences, approximately 94% seen once. Controls were drawn from healthy donors and were matched for age and sex. Negative isolation was used for CD8+ and CD4+ T cells and FACS enrichment for TEMRA cells. The CDR3 spans 17 residues. Germline V gives CDR1 KGHDR, CDR2 SFDVKD. The V end was cut by 3 bases, the J end by 1 base, with 16 bases between.

This receptor was identified in a human donor in good health. Sequenced material: CD4+ T cells from PBMCs. V usage is TRBV24-1 and J usage is TRBJ2-3, with D perhaps matching TRBD2 (6 bases). Here the CDR3 DNA reads TGTGCCACCAGTGATCCCCGGACTATGTTCGGCACAGATACGCAGTATTTT. It encodes CATSDPRTMFGTDTQYF.